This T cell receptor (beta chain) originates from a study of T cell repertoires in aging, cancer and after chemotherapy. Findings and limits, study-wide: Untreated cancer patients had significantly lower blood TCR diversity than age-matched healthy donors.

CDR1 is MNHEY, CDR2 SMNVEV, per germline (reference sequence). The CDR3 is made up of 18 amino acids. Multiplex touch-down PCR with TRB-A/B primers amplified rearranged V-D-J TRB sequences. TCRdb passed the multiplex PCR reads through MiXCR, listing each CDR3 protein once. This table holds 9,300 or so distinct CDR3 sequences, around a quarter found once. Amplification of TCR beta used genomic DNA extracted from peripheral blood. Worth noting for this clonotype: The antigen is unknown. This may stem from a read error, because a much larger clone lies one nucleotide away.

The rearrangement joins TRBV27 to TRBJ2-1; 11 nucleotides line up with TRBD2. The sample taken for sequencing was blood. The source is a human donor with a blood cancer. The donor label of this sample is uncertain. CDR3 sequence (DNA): TGTGCCAGCAGTTTATGGGTGTTAGCGGGAGGGCCCGACAATGAGCAGCTCTTC. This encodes CASSLWVLAGGPDNEQLF.